This is a list of T cell receptor beta chains from one sample in a study of CD4 T cells in relation to SARS-CoV-2 and coronaviruses. No antigen has been identified for these receptors. Generated by immunoSEQ multiplex PCR, the TCRdb table keeps only in-frame clones and is missing some. This table has 15,000 to 20,000 clones, nearly 75% appearing once. The source material was CD4+ T cells from PBMCs, cultured in vitro. These receptors all stem from a human donor in good health. The conserved cysteine and the conserved F or W are not part of the CDR3 here.

TRBJ2-3,TRBV19,ASSGQGGTQY
TRBJ2-4,TRBV5-1,ASSHLPGLAGGIAKNIQY
TRBJ1-5,TRBV18,ASSPTYRDIYQPQH
TRBJ1-5,TRBV12-3/TRBV12-4,ASSAREGQPQH
TRBJ2-7,TRBV30,AWSDGTRSSYEQY
TRBJ2-7,TRBV2,ASRSELGYEQY
TRBJ2-3,TRBV11-1,ASSNPSATGSDTQY
TRBJ1-1,TRBV18,ASSSGAGAEAF
TRBJ2-5,TRBV6-6,ASRDSGTQETQY
TRBJ2-3,TRBV6-4,ASSHRDRATDTQY
TRBJ2-1,TRBV28,ASSLSRYNEQF
TRBJ2-7,TRBV10-3,AIRGQVAYEQY
TRBJ2-1,TRBV30,AWSVRFSGFTSSYNEQF
TRBJ1-2,TRBV19,ASSPPAASLYGYT
TRBJ2-3,TRBV3-1/TRBV3-2,ASSQEGPDTQY
TRBJ1-1,TRBV2,ASSEAGLNTEAF
TRBJ1-1,TRBV11-2,ASSLTSSNTEAF
TRBJ2-6,TRBV6-2/TRBV6-3,ASSSRPGGANVLT
TRBJ1-5,TRBV6-2/TRBV6-3,ASSYPRFGQPQH
TRBJ2-7,TRBV29-1,SVRIGGGYEQY
TRBJ1-5,TRBV6-5,ASGQISNQPQH
TRBJ1-1,TRBV30,AWTTPTGTRYL
TRBJ2-7,TRBV19,ASSTPAGGAGYEQY
TRBJ1-6,TRBV14,ASSQDQRYSPLH
TRBJ2-7,TRBV5-1,ASSLGGGSVYEQY
TRBJ2-7,TRBV29-1,SVASPGLRNHEQY
TRBJ2-1,TRBV5-1,ASDKGGGAYNEQF
TRBJ1-2,TRBV12-3/TRBV12-4,ASSSQEAYGYT
TRBJ2-3,TRBV5-1,ASSLDVSTQY
TRBJ2-7,TRBV4-2,ASSQERTREGAYEQY
TRBJ1-2,TRBV15,ATSRARGNYGYT
TRBJ2-7,TRBV3-1/TRBV3-2,ASSPGVGGGAYEQY
TRBJ1-6,TRBV7-9,ASSSWDSPLH
TRBJ2-7,TRBV6-5,ASSYSRAGHEQY
TRBJ2-7,TRBV5-1,ASSYYTGTGGNEQY
TRBJ1-1,TRBV3-1/TRBV3-2,ASSHRGMNTEAF
TRBJ2-4,TRBV27,ASSLRGGARAQTNIQY
TRBJ2-1,TRBV19,ASSISGRSYNEQF
TRBJ1-5,TRBV2,ASSGPDQNQPQH
TRBJ1-1,TRBV7-9,ASSGGTENTEAF
TRBJ1-3,TRBV19,ASSIRTAGNTIY
TRBJ2-7,TRBV4-2,ASSHSSGSGSYEQY
TRBJ1-5,TRBV19,ASKAQQGTQPQH
TRBJ1-5,TRBV12-3/TRBV12-4,ASSPQGNQPQH
TRBJ1-3,TRBV19,APPREPGNTIY
TRBJ1-3,TRBV6-5,ASMSGGGNTIY
TRBJ1-2,TRBV2,ATRTDGYGYT